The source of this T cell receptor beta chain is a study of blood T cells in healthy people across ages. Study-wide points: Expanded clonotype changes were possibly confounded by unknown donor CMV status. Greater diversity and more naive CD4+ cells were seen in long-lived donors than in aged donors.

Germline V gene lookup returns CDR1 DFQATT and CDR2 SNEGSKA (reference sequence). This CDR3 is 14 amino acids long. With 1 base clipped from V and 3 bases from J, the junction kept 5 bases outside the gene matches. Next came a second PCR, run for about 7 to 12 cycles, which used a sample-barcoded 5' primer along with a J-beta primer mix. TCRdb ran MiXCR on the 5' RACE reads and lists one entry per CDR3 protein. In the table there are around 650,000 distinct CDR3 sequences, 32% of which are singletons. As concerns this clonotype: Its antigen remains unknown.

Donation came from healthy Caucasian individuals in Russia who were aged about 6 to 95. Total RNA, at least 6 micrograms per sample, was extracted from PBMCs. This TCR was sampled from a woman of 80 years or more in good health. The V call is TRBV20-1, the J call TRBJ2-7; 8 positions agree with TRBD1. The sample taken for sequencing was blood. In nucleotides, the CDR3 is TGCAGTGCTAGAGGAGACAGGGGTTTCTACGAGCAGTACTTC. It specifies CSARGDRGFYEQYF.